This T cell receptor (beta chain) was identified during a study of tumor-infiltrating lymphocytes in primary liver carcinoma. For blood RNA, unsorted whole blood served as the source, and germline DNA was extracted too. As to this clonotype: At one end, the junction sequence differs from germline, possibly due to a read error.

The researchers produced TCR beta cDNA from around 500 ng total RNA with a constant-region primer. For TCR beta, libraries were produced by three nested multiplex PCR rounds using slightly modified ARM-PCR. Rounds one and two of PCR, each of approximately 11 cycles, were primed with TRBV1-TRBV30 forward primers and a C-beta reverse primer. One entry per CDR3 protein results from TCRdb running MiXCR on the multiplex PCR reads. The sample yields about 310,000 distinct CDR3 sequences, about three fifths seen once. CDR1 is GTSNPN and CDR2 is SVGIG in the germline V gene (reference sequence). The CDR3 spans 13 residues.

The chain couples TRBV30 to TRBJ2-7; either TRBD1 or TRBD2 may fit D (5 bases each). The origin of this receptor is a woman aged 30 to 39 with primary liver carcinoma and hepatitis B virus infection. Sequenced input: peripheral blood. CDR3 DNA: TGTGCCAGGTGGGACCGACCACCCTACGGGCAGTACTTC. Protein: CARWDRPPYGQYF. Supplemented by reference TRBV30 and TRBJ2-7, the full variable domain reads SQTIHQWPATLVQPVGSPLSLECTVEGTSNPNLYWYRQAAGRGLQLLFYSVGIGQISSEVPQNLSASRPQDRQFILSSKKLLLSDSGFYLCARWDRPPYGQYFGPGTRLTVT.